This T cell receptor (beta chain) was obtained from a study of T cell responses to AZD1222 COVID-19 vaccine. TCRdb's table, derived via immunoSEQ multiplex PCR, lists solely in-frame clones and lacks some. This sample has 130,000 or so clones, with over 90% found just once. Trimming stripped 3 bases from V and 4 bases from J, with 9 bases between. The CDR3 contains 13 residues. The germline V gene encodes CDR1 SNHLY and CDR2 FYNNEI. This chain connects TRBV2 to TRBJ1-1; D not resolved. The receptor was derived from an adult in good health. The specimen was peripheral blood, collected on day 0 of MenACWY control vaccination. CDR3 sequence reads: CASSDWRSTEAFF. The DNA for the CDR3 is TGTGCCAGCAGTGATTGGAGGTCCACTGAAGCTTTCTTT.